The sequence of this T cell receptor (beta chain) was determined in a study of T cell responses to AZD1222 COVID-19 vaccine. For the study at large: Whether given at about 4 or about 12 weeks, second doses were pooled.

Study-wide results and limits: Baseline seropositivity characterized only 5 to 7 AZD1222 recipients. Most donors were white British, females outnumbered males, and clonal diversity was possibly underestimated.

Measured with immunoSEQ multiplex PCR; TCRdb has only the in-frame clones, and not every one. This sample has more than 150,000 clones, with more than 80% found just once. V lost 0 bases to trimming and J lost 6 bases; unmatched junction nucleotides: 9. CDR1 and CDR2 from the germline V gene are GTSNPN and SVGIG (reference sequence). This CDR3 has 16 amino acids. Note on this clone: Its antigen is not identified.

The J gene is TRBJ2-1, the V gene TRBV30; 9 bases map to TRBD2. Here the sequenced sample was peripheral blood, taken on day 0 of AZD1222 vaccination. This sequence originates from an adult in good health. DNA of the CDR3: TGTGCCTGGAGTGTCGGGACTAGCTTAGCCCTCAATGAGCAGTTCTTC. Its translation is CAWSVGTSLALNEQFF.